There are a few counts of the clone carrying this TCR beta chain. What it binds is unknown. Via MiXCR, TCRdb re-called the reads, giving one row per CDR3 protein. The data contain about 920,000 distinct CDR3 sequences, roughly 31% of them singletons. The data belong to a study of T cell repertoires in cytomegalovirus infection. Across the whole study: The authors used CMV epitopes that were HLA-C-restricted (recently identified) and HLA-B-restricted (well studied). CMV infection together with matching HLA type was indicated by public TCR beta signatures.

The CDR3 spans 12 residues. From germline, CDR1 is MNHNS and CDR2 SASEGT. Trimming took 6 bases from V and 8 from J; bases not matched to a gene: 3. The study, taken as a whole, reports: In two of eight donors, the top clonotype was HLA-C-restricted CMV-specific. Cumulative frequency (of public TCR beta family members) identified carriers of CMV plus the relevant HLA.

The sequence was collected from a human donor in good health (CMV status not recorded). Some clones in this sample may be carry-over from other donors' samples. The chain is built from TRBV6-1 and TRBJ1-3; TRBD1 matches 8 bases. The sample was cultured CD8+ T cells from PBMCs, taken from culture after CMV antigen stimulation. The CDR3 spells CASRDRGHTIYF. Written as DNA, the CDR3 is TGTGCCAGCAGAGACAGGGGACACACCATATATTTT.